These 19 T cell receptor beta chains share one sample of origin, sequenced in a study of blood T cell repertoires in COVID-19 (TCRdb year 2020). Receptor libraries were prepared by the immunoSEQ multiplex PCR assay. TCRdb obtained this table from immuneACCESS and retained in-frame rearrangements with V and J assigned. These tables miss some clones; where compared with another copy, unresolved V genes account for less than half of the shortfall, and the remainder is unexplained. Within this sample are approximately 93,000 clones, with 70% to 90% of them counted one time only. 0.47% of the sample lies in the top ten. Sequencing was performed on peripheral blood. These receptors were collected from a man aged 60-69 years with acute or convalescent COVID-19.

CDR3 in amino acids: CASSPTYEQYF. The CDR3 region has the DNA TGTGCCAGCAGTCCTACCTACGAGCAGTACTTC. The rearrangement links TRBV12-3 or TRBV12-4 to TRBJ2-7, with no clear D. V gave up 5 bases and J gave up 2 bases, with 4 bases separating them. CDR3 length: 11 amino acids.

The chain couples TRBV7-6 to TRBJ1-6, with no clear D. V was trimmed by 0 bases and J by 6 bases, leaving 15 bases between them. The CDR3 is 17 amino acids. Germline V CDR1 and CDR2: SGHVS, FNYEAQ. The CDR3 protein is CASSLATFISPNSPLHF. Written as DNA, the CDR3 is TGTGCCAGCAGCTTAGCGACATTTATCTCGCCTAATTCACCCCTCCACTTT.

The chain recombines TRBV6-2 or TRBV6-3 with TRBJ2-4, with D maybe TRBD2 (5 bases). There are 14 residues in the CDR3. Germline V CDR1 and CDR2: MNHEY, SVGEGT. The V gene lost 5 bases and the J gene lost 0 bases, with 8 bases spanning the gap. CDR3 DNA sequence: TGTGCCAGCAGTCGGACTGTAGCCAAAAACATTCAGTACTTC. It codes for CASSRTVAKNIQYF.

The genes are TRBV27 and TRBJ1-6; TRBD1 matches 8 bases. CDR3 size: 16 residues. The V gene end was trimmed by 5 bases and the J gene end by 3 bases; junction bases not matched to a gene: 6. Looked up from germline, CDR1 is MNHEY and CDR2 is SMNVEV (reference sequence). CDR3 sequence: CASSTRQGRYNSPLHF. For the CDR3, the DNA is TGTGCCAGCAGTACCCGACAGGGGCGCTATAATTCACCCCTCCACTTT.

The chain joins TRBV18 to TRBJ2-7; 7 nucleotides align to TRBD1. Germline-derived CDR1 and CDR2 are KGHSH and LQKENI. The trim removed 5 bases at V and 3 bases at J, leaving 10 bases unmatched. The CDR3 sequence is 15 residues long. Here the CDR3 DNA reads TGTGCCAGCTCAAGGGCAGGGGGTAACGACTACGAGCAGTACTTC. This encodes CASSRAGGNDYEQYF.

The chain uses TRBV24-1 and TRBJ2-3, with 10 bases matching TRBD1. The trim removed 3 bases at V and 6 bases at J, leaving 8 bases unmatched. There are 16 residues in the CDR3. Germline V gene data show CDR1 as KGHDR and CDR2 as SFDVKD. The CDR3 here is CATSDPGQGRTDTQYF. DNA of the CDR3: TGTGCCACCAGTGATCCGGGACAGGGGAGAACCGATACGCAGTATTTT.

The chain links TRBV5-1 to TRBJ2-7; TRBD1 might be the D (5 bases). Germline CDR1 is SGHRS and CDR2 is YFSETQ. V lost 3 bases, J lost 6 bases, and 22 bases lay in between. CDR3 length: 16 amino acids. The CDR3 nucleotides are TGCGCCAGCAGCTGGGGCCGGGCCTGGGGTTTGAGCGAGCAGTACTTC. It codes for CASSWGRAWGLSEQYF. The entire variable domain, with the rest obtained from reference TRBV5-1 and TRBJ2-7, is as follows: KAGVTQTPRYLIKTRGQQVTLSCSPISGHRSVSWYQQTPGQGLQFLFEYFSETQRNKGNFPGRFSGRQFSNSRSEMNVSTLELGDSALYLCASSWGRAWGLSEQYFGPGTRLTVT.

The count of this clone is one. The genes are TRBV6-5 and TRBJ2-7; D is possibly TRBD1 (6 bases). This CDR3 spans 13 amino acids. Germline V gives CDR1 MNHEY, CDR2 SVGAGI. V shed 7 bases and J shed 1 base, with 11 bases lying between them. CDR3 in amino acids: CASTRQASYEQYF. For the CDR3, the DNA is TGTGCCAGCACCCGACAGGCGTCCTACGAGCAGTACTTC.

The rearrangement joins TRBV2 to TRBJ2-7, with 13 bases identical to TRBD2. J lost 6 bases, V lost 6 bases, and 5 bases had no gene match. This CDR3 is 14 amino acids long. CDR1 is SNHLY, CDR2 FYNNEI, per germline. CDR3 residues: CASRILAGGPEQYF. DNA for the CDR3: TGTGCCAGCAGGATACTAGCGGGGGGGCCCGAGCAGTACTTC.

This chain connects TRBV6-5 to TRBJ1-1; D gene uncertain. The germline gives CDR1 MNHEY, CDR2 SVGAGI. V lost 7 bases and J lost 0, with 12 bases in between. The CDR3 is made up of 14 amino acids. The DNA for the CDR3 is TGTGCCAGCACCCGGGAGGGATTGAACACTGAAGCTTTCTTT. The encoded protein is CASTREGLNTEAFF.

This clone was recorded a few times. CDR3 sequence: CASSITAVNTGELFF. CDR3 nucleotides: TGTGCCAGTAGTATAACGGCGGTGAACACCGGGGAGCTGTTTTTT. This rearrangement joins TRBV19 to TRBJ2-2; D ambiguous. CDR1 is LNHDA, CDR2 SQIVND, per germline (reference sequence). There are 15 residues in the CDR3. Trimming left V 2 bases short and J 1 base short, with 8 bases between. The variable domain in full, completed from reference TRBV19 and TRBJ2-2, reads DGGITQSPKYLFRKEGQNVTLSCEQNLNHDAMYWYRQDPGQGLRLIYYSQIVNDFQKGDIAEGYSVSREKKESFPLTVTSAQKNPTAFYLCASSITAVNTGELFFGEGSRLTVL.

The gene calls are TRBV5-1 and TRBJ2-3; D unclear. V gave up 0 bases and J gave up 3 bases, with 11 bases separating them. CDR3 length: 15 amino acids. The germline V gene has CDR1 SGHRS and CDR2 YFSETQ. The CDR3 DNA reads TGCGCCAGCAGCTTGGAGTACAGAAGGACAGATACGCAGTATTTT. Protein: CASSLEYRRTDTQYF.

V usage is TRBV19 and J usage is TRBJ1-1; TRBD1 agrees at 10 bases. Germline lookup yields CDR1 LNHDA and CDR2 SQIVND (reference sequence). The CDR3 extends over 13 amino acids. After removal of 7 bases from V and 4 bases from J, the junction contained 3 bases not matched to a gene. The CDR3, as DNA: TGTGCCAGTATAAGGACAGGGGGCACTGAAGCTTTCTTT. This gives the protein CASIRTGGTEAFF.

The J gene is TRBJ2-5, the V gene TRBV27; D might be TRBD1 (6 bases). Germline V lookup: CDR1 MNHEY, CDR2 SMNVEV (reference sequence). The CDR3 contains 14 residues. Deletions cut 3 bases from V and 5 bases from J, with 13 bases between. In DNA form, the CDR3 reads TGTGCCAGCAGTTTCCAGGGGCTGGGGGAGACCCAGTACTTC. Its translation is CASSFQGLGETQYF.

The CDR3 region is CASSPSPGGPHTF. The CDR3 bases are TGCGCCAGCTCCCCATCCCCAGGGGGGCCGCACACCTTC. The chain carries TRBV5-1 and TRBJ1-2; 7 positions agree with TRBD1. This CDR3 spans 13 amino acids. Germline CDR1 SGHRS, CDR2 YFSETQ. V lost 7 bases to trimming and J lost 12 bases; unmatched junction nucleotides: 15.

The V gene is TRBV30, the J gene TRBJ2-1, with TRBD1 identical over 8 bases. The CDR3 totals 15 residues. Per the germline V gene, CDR1 is GTSNPN and CDR2 is SVGIG (reference sequence). The trim removed 3 bases at V and 7 bases at J, leaving 11 bases unmatched. The CDR3 loop reads CAWSRLDRGRNEQFF. The DNA for the CDR3 is TGTGCCTGGAGCCGATTAGACAGGGGAAGAAATGAGCAGTTCTTC.

The chain carries TRBV19 and TRBJ1-6; the match to TRBD1 covers 8 bases. CDR1 and CDR2 (germline): LNHDA, SQIVND (reference sequence). This CDR3 comprises 15 residues. V dropped 6 bases and J dropped 7; count of bases not matched to a gene: 8. The CDR3, as DNA: TGTGCCAGTAGCACCCGGACAGGGTACAATTCACCCCTCCACTTT. As protein: CASSTRTGYNSPLHF.

V usage is TRBV5-1 and J usage is TRBJ1-4; D uncertain. With 6 bases removed from V and 3 bases from J, the gap between germline ends came to 12 bases. The CDR3 loop spans 14 amino acids. The germline V gene has CDR1 SGHRS and CDR2 YFSETQ. In DNA, the CDR3 is TGCGCCAGCATGAGGGAACCGCCTAATGAAAAACTGTTTTTT. Translating it yields CASMREPPNEKLFF.

This chain uses TRBV3-1 (or the pseudogene TRBV3-2) with TRBJ2-7; D might be TRBD2 (6 bases). The V gene's germline CDR1 is LGHDT and CDR2 YNNKEL (reference sequence). Trimming stripped 3 bases from V and 6 bases from J, with 6 bases between. The CDR3 consists of 11 residues. The CDR3 sequence is CASSQGGEQYF. In nucleotides, the CDR3 is TGTGCCAGCAGCCAGGGAGGCGAGCAGTACTTC.